The present TCR beta chain was sequenced within a study of blood T cell repertoires in COVID-19. About the research overall: T cells, B-cell-depleted T cells, or PBMCs supplied cDNA or gDNA.

CDR1 LNHDA and CDR2 SQIVND come from the germline V gene (reference sequence). Trimming took off 1 base at V and 10 bases at J, with 16 bases between the two ends. The CDR3 runs 14 residues. Clones were read by immunoSEQ multiplex PCR, and TCRdb kept only the in-frame ones, dropping some. Of 250,000 to 300,000 clones listed, about 88% are singletons. This clonotype was obtained from a woman aged 70-85 years with COVID-19, enrolled during active disease. The chain employs TRBV19 and TRBJ1-1; D gene unclear. The sample was peripheral blood. For the CDR3, the DNA is TGTGCCAGTAGTATAGGGCTGGACGGAGGGAGAGCTTTCTTT. It encodes CASSIGLDGGRAFF.